These 32 T cell receptor beta chains were all obtained from the same sample, sequenced in a study of shared clonotypes between healthy human individuals. The table came from immunoSEQ multiplex PCR; TCRdb's copy has only in-frame clones and leaves some out. The sample carries 650,000 to 700,000 clones, roughly 91% recorded once. The sequenced sample was memory CD8+ T cells from PBMCs. Subset described: CD45RO+ cells pooled with CCR7-negative TemRA cells. The receptors were gathered from a man younger than 30 in good health. Some clones in this sample may be carry-over from other donors' samples.

The chain is built from TRBV10-3 and TRBJ1-2, with D possibly being TRBD1 (6 bases). There are 14 residues in the CDR3. Germline values: CDR1 ENHRY, CDR2 SYGVKD. V lost 7 bases and J lost 1, with 13 bases in between. CDR3 amino acids: CAITDRLGNYGYTF. The CDR3 DNA reads TGTGCCATCACCGACAGGTTGGGTAACTATGGCTACACCTTC.

The gene calls are TRBV6-6 and TRBJ1-4, with D unclear. Germline V CDR1 and CDR2: MNHNY, SVGAGI (reference sequence). CDR3 length: 15 residues. Trimming took 0 bases from V and 4 from J, leaving 9 bases between them. The CDR3 coding sequence is TGTGCCAGCAGTTACTCGTTTCAGTTTAATGAAAAACTGTTTTTT. Translation: CASSYSFQFNEKLFF.

The count of this clone is one. The chain uses TRBV7-6 and TRBJ2-2, with 8 bases that match TRBD2. The CDR3 is made up of 15 amino acids. The V segment lost 7 bases and the J segment 0 bases; nucleotides outside the gene matches: 4. Germline CDR1 is SGHVS and CDR2 is FNYEAQ. In nucleotides, the CDR3 is TGTGCCAGCACACTAGCGGACGCGAACACCGGGGAGCTGTTTTTT. Residues: CASTLADANTGELFF. Full variable domain (remainder filled in from reference TRBV7-6 and TRBJ2-2): GAGVSQSPRYKVTKRGQDVALRCDPISGHVSLYWYRQALGQGPEFLTYFNYEAQQDKSGLPNDRFSAERPEGSISTLTIQRTEQRDSAMYRCASTLADANTGELFFGEGSRLTVL.

The CDR3 DNA follows: TGTGCCAGTGAAAACAGGGGAGGGAGCACTGAAGCTTTCTTT. It encodes CASENRGGSTEAFF. The V gene is TRBV19, the J gene TRBJ1-1; 7 nucleotides line up with TRBD1. CDR3 size: 14 residues. V was clipped by 8 bases and J by 4 bases; unmatched bases: 10. The germline V gene encodes CDR1 LNHDA and CDR2 SQIVND (reference sequence).

The chain links TRBV28 to TRBJ2-2; 9 bases line up with TRBD2. Germline CDR1 is MDHEN and CDR2 is SYDVKM. The CDR3 totals 16 residues. The junction had 9 bases not matched to a gene; V was cut back by 6 bases and J by 4 bases. The CDR3 here is CASSLTLAGSTGELFF. The CDR3 nucleotides read TGTGCCAGCAGCCTAACCCTAGCGGGAAGCACCGGGGAGCTGTTTTTT.

This clone has ten or more counts. The chain is built from TRBV28 and TRBJ2-7, with D uncertain. Germline values: CDR1 MDHEN, CDR2 SYDVKM. CDR3 length: 12 residues. CDR3 amino acids: CVVGPGSYEQYF. CDR3 nucleotides: TGTGTAGTCGGACCGGGCTCCTACGAGCAGTACTTC.

This clone was recorded once. The V call is TRBV4-3, the J call TRBJ2-6; D unresolved. The ends were cut back, 0 bases at V and 7 bases at J, with 13 bases in the middle. Germline V lookup: CDR1 LGHNA, CDR2 YSLEER. CDR3 size: 16 residues. As DNA, the CDR3 is TGCGCCAGCAGCCAAGAAGCTTCCAGGACCGCCAACGTCCTGACTTTC. The encoded protein is CASSQEASRTANVLTF.

The chain couples TRBV15 to TRBJ2-7, with a possible D match to TRBD2 (5 bases). V lost 0 bases, J lost 3 bases, and 9 bases lay in between. This CDR3 has 14 amino acids. The V gene's germline CDR1 is LNHNV and CDR2 YYDKDF (reference sequence). CDR3 in amino acids: CATSRDIGVYEQYF. The CDR3, as DNA: TGTGCCACCAGCAGAGATATCGGGGTCTACGAGCAGTACTTC.

The J gene is TRBJ2-1, the V gene TRBV6-4; unclear D gene. V shed 2 bases and J shed 10 bases, with 12 bases lying between them. Germline CDR1 MRHNA, CDR2 SNTAGT. This CDR3 contains 13 residues. The CDR3 reads CASSDKGTREQFF. Written as DNA, the CDR3 is TGTGCCAGCAGTGACAAAGGCACTCGGGAGCAGTTCTTC.

The J gene is TRBJ2-3, the V gene TRBV5-4; 8 bases align to TRBD1. The CDR3 spans 17 residues. In germline, CDR1 is SGHNT, CDR2 YYREEE (reference sequence). The V gene end was trimmed by 4 bases and the J gene end by 0 bases; junction bases not matched to a gene: 10. The CDR3, as DNA: TGTGCCAGCAGCCCATCTGAGACAGGGGCCAGCACAGATACGCAGTATTTT. Translating gives CASSPSETGASTDTQYF.

CDR3 amino acids: CASSQDEGGVLRYGYTF. In DNA, the CDR3 is TGTGCCAGCAGCCAAGATGAGGGGGGCGTGTTACGCTATGGCTACACCTTC. This chain links TRBV14 with TRBJ1-2; possibly TRBD1 for D (6 bases). The CDR3 covers 17 residues. Germline V lookup: CDR1 SGHDN, CDR2 FVKESK. Trimming shortened V by 0 bases and J by 4 bases, and 18 bases separated the two germline ends. The full variable domain, its missing parts supplied by reference TRBV14 and TRBJ1-2, is EAGVTQFPSHSVIEKGQTVTLRCDPISGHDNLYWYRRVMGKEIKFLLHFVKESKQDESGMPNNRFLAERTGGTYSTLKVQPAELEDSGVYFCASSQDEGGVLRYGYTFGSGTRLTVV.

The chain uses TRBV5-1 and TRBJ2-3; TRBD2 aligns across 10 bases. J lost 0 bases, V lost 4 bases, and 5 bases had no gene match. This CDR3 contains 16 residues. CDR1 SGHRS and CDR2 YFSETQ come from the germline V gene. The CDR3 nucleotides read TGCGCCAGCAGCAGTACTAGCGGGGTTAGCACAGATACGCAGTATTTT. Translated, it gives CASSSTSGVSTDTQYF.

The chain recombines TRBV6-1 with TRBJ1-2, with 9 bases fitting TRBD1. With V trimmed by 1 base and J by 5 bases, 2 bases remained unmatched. The CDR3 is 14 amino acids. The germline V gene has CDR1 MNHNS and CDR2 SASEGT. The CDR3 coding sequence is TGTGCCAGCAGTGAAGTCGGGACAGGGTATGGCTACACCTTC. It yields the protein CASSEVGTGYGYTF.

This chain joins TRBV6-6 and TRBJ2-7; 7 nucleotides agree with TRBD2. Germline-derived CDR1 and CDR2 are MNHNY and SVGAGI (reference sequence). Germline trimming cut 5 bases from V and 5 bases from J; bases unmatched to any gene: 6. The length of the CDR3 is 13 residues. CDR3 sequence reads: CASSLFTSDEQYF. As DNA, the CDR3 is TGTGCCAGCAGTCTGTTTACTAGCGACGAGCAGTACTTC.

V is TRBV2 and J is TRBJ2-7; D gene uncertain. V lost 2 bases and J 6 bases, leaving 8 bases between the germline ends. Germline lookup yields CDR1 SNHLY and CDR2 FYNNEI. The CDR3 sequence is 12 residues long. In nucleotides, the CDR3 is TGTGCCAGCAGTGAAATTAGGGCCGAGCAGTACTTC. Encoded protein: CASSEIRAEQYF.

DNA for the CDR3: TGTGCCAGCAGCCCCCAGGGCTTAGCAGCGAGGATCTATGGCTACACCTTC. Its translation is CASSPQGLAARIYGYTF. This chain links TRBV7-2 with TRBJ1-2; maybe TRBD1 (5 bases). Per germline, CDR1 SGHTA and CDR2 FQGNSA. This CDR3 has 17 residues. V was clipped by 5 bases and J by 4 bases, with 23 bases between them.

The chain couples TRBV9 to TRBJ2-1; 7 nucleotides match TRBD2. Germline assignment: CDR1 SGDLS and CDR2 YYNGEE. V dropped 4 bases and J dropped 2; count of bases not matched to a gene: 9. The CDR3 consists of 16 residues. The CDR3 DNA reads as TGTGCCAGCAGCACCGGACTAGTCCCTGCCTACAATGAGCAGTTCTTC. Translation gives CASSTGLVPAYNEQFF. Full variable domain (outside the CDR3, taken from reference TRBV9 and TRBJ2-1): DSGVTQTPKHLITATGQRVTLRCSPRSGDLSVYWYQQSLDQGLQFLIQYYNGEERAKGNILERFSAQQFPDLHSELNLSSLELGDSALYFCASSTGLVPAYNEQFFGPGTRLTVL.

The V and J genes are TRBV13 and TRBJ1-2; no reliable D call. Germline CDR1 and CDR2: PRHDT and FYEKMQ (reference sequence). The V and J ends lost 5 bases and 8 bases respectively, with 12 bases between them. The CDR3 has 12 amino acids. The CDR3 reads CASSPGVQGYTF. The CDR3 nucleotides read TGTGCCAGCAGCCCCGGGGTACAGGGCTACACCTTC.

The rearrangement links TRBV6-1 to TRBJ2-3; no reliable D call. V lost 0 bases and J lost 1, with 11 bases in between. CDR1 and CDR2 from the germline V gene are MNHNS and SASEGT. This CDR3 spans 16 amino acids. CDR3 in amino acids: CASSEALWLRTDTQYF. DNA of the CDR3: TGTGCCAGCAGTGAAGCGCTCTGGTTGCGCACAGATACGCAGTATTTT.

This clone was observed once. This sequence joins TRBV27 and TRBJ2-5; D not certain. Germline V gene sequence: CDR1 MNHEY, CDR2 SMNVEV (reference sequence). The CDR3 spans 16 residues. Trimming pared 6 bases from V and 1 base from J, leaving 18 bases between. The CDR3 region is CASRLTLRGLQETQYF. In nucleotides, the CDR3 is TGTGCCAGCAGGCTCACCCTCCGCGGTCTCCAAGAGACCCAGTACTTC.

The genes are TRBV7-9 and TRBJ2-5; D may be TRBD1 (6 bases). There are 13 residues in the CDR3. The germline V gene encodes CDR1 SEHNR and CDR2 FQNEAQ (reference sequence). The germline V and J ends were trimmed by 5 bases and 5 bases, with 12 bases remaining between them. This CDR3 reads CASSETGLETQYF. The CDR3 coding sequence is TGTGCCAGCAGCGAAACAGGGTTGGAGACCCAGTACTTC.

This clone was recorded only once. CDR3 loop: CASSLYASEASYEQYF. The CDR3 DNA reads as TGCGCCAGCAGCTTGTATGCTAGCGAGGCCTCCTACGAGCAGTACTTC. V is TRBV5-1 and J is TRBJ2-7; perhaps TRBD2 as D (6 bases). CDR1 and CDR2 (germline): SGHRS, YFSETQ. CDR3 length: 16 residues. Trimming left V 1 base short and J 0 bases short, with 14 bases between.

The J gene is TRBJ2-7, the V gene TRBV4-2; 11 positions match TRBD2. V shed 0 bases and J 7 bases; nucleotides not matched to a gene: 20. The germline gives CDR1 LGHNA, CDR2 YNFKEQ. This CDR3 contains 20 residues. CDR3 protein: CASSQEKVWGLAANEREQYF. The CDR3 DNA follows: TGTGCCAGCAGCCAAGAAAAGGTTTGGGGACTAGCGGCGAATGAGAGAGAGCAGTACTTC.

The rearrangement joins TRBV2 to TRBJ2-7; D gene ambiguous. Germline V gene lookup returns CDR1 SNHLY and CDR2 FYNNEI. The CDR3 spans 14 residues. The ends were cut back, 7 bases at V and 1 base at J, with 14 bases in the middle. Here the CDR3 reads CASNKLDLSYEQYF. CDR3 nucleotides: TGTGCCAGCAATAAGTTGGATTTGTCCTACGAGCAGTACTTC.

The chain employs TRBV10-1 and TRBJ2-5, with D hard to call. Germline CDR1 reads WNHNN; CDR2 reads SYGVQD (reference sequence). The CDR3 spans 13 residues. Between the trimmed V and J ends, which lost 0 bases and 5 bases, there was a span of 7 bases. CDR3 loop: CASSESVGETQYF. DNA of the CDR3: TGCGCCAGCAGTGAGTCTGTCGGGGAGACCCAGTACTTC.

This chain links TRBV4-3 with TRBJ1-1; 10 nucleotides line up with TRBD1. Trimming removed 3 bases from V and 4 bases from J; junction bases left unmatched: 5. Germline V gives CDR1 LGHNA, CDR2 YSLEER. The CDR3 has 15 residues. The CDR3 region is CASSQGTGVLTEAFF. CDR3 bases: TGCGCCAGCAGCCAGGGGACAGGGGTTCTCACTGAAGCTTTCTTT.

V gene TRBV27 combines with J gene TRBJ2-7; 8 positions agree with TRBD2. This CDR3 region has 14 residues. CDR1 is MNHEY and CDR2 is SMNVEV in the germline V gene (reference sequence). J gave up 0 bases and V 5 bases, and 3 bases lay outside the gene matches. CDR3 protein: CASSRRGASYEQYF. CDR3 DNA: TGTGCCAGCAGTCGGCGGGGGGCCTCCTACGAGCAGTACTTC.

The chain couples TRBV29-1 to TRBJ2-7; 12 bases fit TRBD2. The CDR3 length is 14 residues. The germline V gene encodes CDR1 SQVTM and CDR2 ANQGSEA. V lost 7 bases, J lost 2 bases, and 6 bases stayed unmatched. The CDR3, as DNA: TGCAGCGCCGAGGGACTAGCGGGCACCTACGAGCAGTACTTC. It translates to CSAEGLAGTYEQYF.

The V gene is TRBV29-1, the J gene TRBJ2-1; the D gene is possibly TRBD2 (5 bases). CDR1 SQVTM and CDR2 ANQGSEA come from the germline V gene. This CDR3 is 16 amino acids long. V lost 1 base and J lost 2, with 15 bases in between. CDR3 nucleotide sequence: TGCAGCGTTGAAGTTCCGGGGTCTTTCCCCTACAATGAGCAGTTCTTC. This codes for CSVEVPGSFPYNEQFF.

The V call is TRBV30, the J call TRBJ2-7, with 7 nucleotides matching TRBD2. The CDR3 totals 13 residues. In germline, CDR1 is GTSNPN, CDR2 SVGIG (reference sequence). Germline trimming cut 2 bases from V and 7 bases from J; bases unmatched to any gene: 8. CDR3 sequence reads: CAWSFLLASEQYF. CDR3 nucleotides: TGTGCCTGGAGTTTTTTACTAGCGTCGGAGCAGTACTTC.

J is TRBJ2-1 and V is TRBV7-9; 7 nucleotides line up with TRBD2. The length of the CDR3 is 17 residues. The V and J ends lost 5 bases and 6 bases, in that order; junction bases with no gene match: 16. Germline V gene sequence: CDR1 SEHNR, CDR2 FQNEAQ (reference sequence). The CDR3 nucleotides are TGTGCCAGCAGCACTCCCCTACGTAAGCGGGGAACCAATGAGCAGTTCTTC. It codes for CASSTPLRKRGTNEQFF.

CDR3 region: CAWRVTGELFF. The CDR3 nucleotides read TGTGCCTGGAGGGTCACCGGGGAGCTGTTTTTT. The chain employs TRBV30 and TRBJ2-2; D unresolved. V gave up 3 bases and J gave up 4 bases, with 3 bases separating them. Germline CDR1 GTSNPN, CDR2 SVGIG (reference sequence). The CDR3 runs 11 residues.